The T cell receptor beta chain described here comes from a study of shared clonotypes between healthy human individuals. Profiled with immunoSEQ multiplex PCR; TCRdb holds only in-frame clones, not every one. The data contain approximately 2.3 million clones, roughly 93% of them singletons. Trimming took off 8 bases at V and 3 bases at J, with 17 bases between the two ends. There are 14 residues in the CDR3. Germline loops: CDR1 MDHEN, CDR2 SYDVKM. The sequenced sample consisted of naive CD4+ T cells from PBMCs. As to subset: CD45RA+ positively selected. The TCR sequence derives from a young man in good health. Some clones in this sample may be carry-over from other donors' samples. This chain links TRBV28 with TRBJ2-7, with TRBD2 as a possible D gene (5 bases). CDR3 residues: CASGARERYYEQYF. The CDR3 DNA reads as TGTGCCAGCGGAGCCCGGGAACGATACTACGAGCAGTACTTC. Using reference TRBV28 and TRBJ2-7 for the parts outside the CDR3, the full variable domain is DVKVTQSSRYLVKRTGEKVFLECVQDMDHENMFWYRQDPGLGLRLIYFSYDVKMKEKGDIPEGYSVSREKKERFSLILESASTNQTSMYLCASGARERYYEQYFGPGTRLTVT.